What follows are 6 T cell receptor beta chains derived from one specimen sequenced in a study of blood T cell repertoires in COVID-19. Profiling relied on immunoSEQ multiplex PCR, and the TCRdb table lists in-frame clones only, not all of them. The sample gives 120,000 to 150,000 clones, approximately 84% of which show up once; nearly 3.5% is in the top ten. The sample taken for sequencing was PBMCs or T cells enriched from blood (not recorded which). These TCRs come from a woman between 45 and 60 years old with acute COVID-19.

This CDR3 is CASSPTSNEQFF. CDR3 bases: TGTGCCAGCAGCCCAACAAGCAATGAGCAGTTCTTC. The chain employs TRBV7-9 and TRBJ2-1; no clear D. The ends were cut back, 5 bases at V and 6 bases at J, with 8 bases in the middle. The CDR3 sequence is 12 residues long. From germline, CDR1 is SEHNR and CDR2 FQNEAQ (reference sequence).

The chain uses TRBV9 and TRBJ2-3, with 8 bases identical to TRBD2. V trimming: 3 bases; J trimming: 3 bases; junction bases outside the gene matches: 3. There are 14 residues in the CDR3. The germline V gene has CDR1 SGDLS and CDR2 YYNGEE. The DNA for the CDR3 is TGTGCCAGCAGCGGTAGCGGGACGACAGATACGCAGTATTTT. Residues: CASSGSGTTDTQYF.

The V and J genes are TRBV10-3 and TRBJ2-3; D is unresolved. The CDR3 covers 15 residues. Germline V gene lookup returns CDR1 ENHRY and CDR2 SYGVKD. Trimming left V 0 bases short and J 6 bases short, with 13 bases between. CDR3 in amino acids: CAISESNQRVDTQYF. CDR3 nucleotide sequence: TGTGCCATCAGTGAGTCTAATCAGCGAGTTGATACGCAGTATTTT.

V is TRBV7-3 and J is TRBJ2-1; D is undetermined. Looked up from germline, CDR1 is SGHTA and CDR2 is FQGTGA. This CDR3 has 12 amino acids. V shed 2 bases and J shed 8 bases, with 7 bases lying between them. The CDR3: CASSLGADEQFF. For the CDR3, the DNA is TGTGCCAGCAGCTTAGGAGCTGATGAGCAGTTCTTC.

The chain is built from TRBV5-1 and TRBJ2-1; 15 bases map to TRBD2. V was clipped by 6 bases and J by 7 bases; unmatched bases: 26. The CDR3 spans 22 residues. The germline CDR1 and CDR2 sequences are SGHRS and YFSETQ. CDR3 sequence (DNA): TGCGCCAGCAACCCACCACCCCGACAGGGGACGGGGACTAGCGGGAGGCGAAATGAGCAGTTCTTC. Its translation is CASNPPPRQGTGTSGRRNEQFF.

This clone was found a few times. J is TRBJ1-5 and V is TRBV4-2, with a weak D call TRBD1 (5 bases). The CDR3 sequence is 17 residues long. V was cut by 0 bases and J by 2 bases, with 14 bases left in between. Germline V gene sequence: CDR1 LGHNA, CDR2 YNFKEQ. This CDR3 reads CASSQDGAYEGNQPQHF. The DNA of the CDR3 is TGTGCCAGCAGCCAAGATGGGGCCTACGAGGGCAATCAGCCCCAGCATTTT.